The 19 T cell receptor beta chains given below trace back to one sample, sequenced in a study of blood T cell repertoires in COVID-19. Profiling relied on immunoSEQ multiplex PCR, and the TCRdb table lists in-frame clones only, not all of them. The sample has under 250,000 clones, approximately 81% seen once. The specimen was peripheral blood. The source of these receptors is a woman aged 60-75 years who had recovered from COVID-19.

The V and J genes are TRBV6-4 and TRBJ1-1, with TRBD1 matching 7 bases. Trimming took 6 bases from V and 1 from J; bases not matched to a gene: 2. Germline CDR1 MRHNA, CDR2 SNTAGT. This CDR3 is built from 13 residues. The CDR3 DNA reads TGTGCCAGCAGCCGGACAGGGAACACTGAAGCTTTCTTT. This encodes CASSRTGNTEAFF.

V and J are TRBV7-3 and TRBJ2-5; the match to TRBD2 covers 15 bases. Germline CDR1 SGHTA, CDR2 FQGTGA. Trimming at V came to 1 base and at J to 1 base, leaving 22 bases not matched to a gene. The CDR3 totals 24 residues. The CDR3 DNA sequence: TGTGCCAGCAGCTTAAGGTTTGGGACTAGCGGGGGGCTGGAGGGATCTCGGGTCCAAGAGACCCAGTACTTC. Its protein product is CASSLRFGTSGGLEGSRVQETQYF.

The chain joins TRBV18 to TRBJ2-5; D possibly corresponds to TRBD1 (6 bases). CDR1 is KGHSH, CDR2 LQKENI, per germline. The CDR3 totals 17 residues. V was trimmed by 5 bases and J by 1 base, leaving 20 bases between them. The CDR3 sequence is CASSGGPPGHLQETQYF. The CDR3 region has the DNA TGTGCCAGCTCAGGGGGTCCTCCGGGACACCTCCAAGAGACCCAGTACTTC.

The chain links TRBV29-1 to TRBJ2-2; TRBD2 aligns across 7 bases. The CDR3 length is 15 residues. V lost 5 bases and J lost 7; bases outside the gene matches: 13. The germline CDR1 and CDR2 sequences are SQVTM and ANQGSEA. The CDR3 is CSVLRGSGYLGELFF. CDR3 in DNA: TGCAGCGTTCTCCGGGGTAGCGGGTACCTCGGGGAGCTGTTTTTT.

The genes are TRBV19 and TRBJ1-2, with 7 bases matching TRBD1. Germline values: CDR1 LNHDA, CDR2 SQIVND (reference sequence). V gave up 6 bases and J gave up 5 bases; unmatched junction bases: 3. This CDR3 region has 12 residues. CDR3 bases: TGTGCCAGTAGAAGGGACAGATATGGCTACACCTTC. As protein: CASRRDRYGYTF.

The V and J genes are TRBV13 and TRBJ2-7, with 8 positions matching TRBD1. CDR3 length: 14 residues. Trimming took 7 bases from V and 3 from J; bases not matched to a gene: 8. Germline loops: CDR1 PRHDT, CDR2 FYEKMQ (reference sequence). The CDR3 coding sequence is TGTGCCAGCAAAATTGGACAGGGCAACTACGAGCAGTACTTC. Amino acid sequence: CASKIGQGNYEQYF.

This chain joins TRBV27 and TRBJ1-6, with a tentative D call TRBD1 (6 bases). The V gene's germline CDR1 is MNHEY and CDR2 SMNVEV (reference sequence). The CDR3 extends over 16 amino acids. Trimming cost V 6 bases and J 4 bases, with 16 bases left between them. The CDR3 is CASSLDGQRYNSPLHF. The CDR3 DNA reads TGTGCCAGCAGCCTAGACGGACAGCGATATAATTCACCCCTCCACTTT.

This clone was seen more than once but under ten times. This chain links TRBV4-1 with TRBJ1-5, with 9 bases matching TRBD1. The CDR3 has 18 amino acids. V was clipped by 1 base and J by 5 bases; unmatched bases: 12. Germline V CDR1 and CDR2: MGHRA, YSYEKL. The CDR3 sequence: CASSQAQGQGYGDQPQHF. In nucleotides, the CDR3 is TGCGCCAGCAGCCAAGCCCAGGGACAGGGTTATGGGGATCAGCCCCAGCATTTT.

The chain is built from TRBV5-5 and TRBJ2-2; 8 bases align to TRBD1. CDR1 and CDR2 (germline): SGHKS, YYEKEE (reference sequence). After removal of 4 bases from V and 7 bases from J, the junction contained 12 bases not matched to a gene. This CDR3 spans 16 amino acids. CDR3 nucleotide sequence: TGTGCCAGCAGCCAGGGACAGGCTACTTTCCTCGGGGAGCTGTTTTTT. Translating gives CASSQGQATFLGELFF.

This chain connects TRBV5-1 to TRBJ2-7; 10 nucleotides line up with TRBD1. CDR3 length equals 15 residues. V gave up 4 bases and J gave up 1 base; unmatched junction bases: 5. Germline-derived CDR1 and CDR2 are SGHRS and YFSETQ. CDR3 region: CASSGTGDQSYEQYF. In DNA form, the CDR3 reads TGCGCCAGCAGCGGGACAGGGGATCAGTCCTACGAGCAGTACTTC. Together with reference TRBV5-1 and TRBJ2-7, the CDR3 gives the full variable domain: KAGVTQTPRYLIKTRGQQVTLSCSPISGHRSVSWYQQTPGQGLQFLFEYFSETQRNKGNFPGRFSGRQFSNSRSEMNVSTLELGDSALYLCASSGTGDQSYEQYFGPGTRLTVT.

The DNA of the CDR3 is TGTGCCTGGAGTCTAACCACTAGCGGGGGGTCGTATTACGAGCAGTACTTC. Its protein is CAWSLTTSGGSYYEQYF. The chain links TRBV30 to TRBJ2-7; 12 nucleotides align to TRBD2. The CDR3 totals 17 residues. Germline V gene sequence: CDR1 GTSNPN, CDR2 SVGIG (reference sequence). J was trimmed by 4 bases and V by 2 bases; bases with no gene match: 12.

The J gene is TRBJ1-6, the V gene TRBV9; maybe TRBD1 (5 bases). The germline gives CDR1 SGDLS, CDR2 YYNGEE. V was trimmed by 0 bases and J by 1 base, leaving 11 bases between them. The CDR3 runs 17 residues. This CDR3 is CASSVEQGSSYNSPLHF. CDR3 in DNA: TGTGCCAGCAGCGTAGAGCAGGGAAGTTCCTATAATTCACCCCTCCACTTT. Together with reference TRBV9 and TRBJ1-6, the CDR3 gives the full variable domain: DSGVTQTPKHLITATGQRVTLRCSPRSGDLSVYWYQQSLDQGLQFLIQYYNGEERAKGNILERFSAQQFPDLHSELNLSSLELGDSALYFCASSVEQGSSYNSPLHFGNGTRLTVT.

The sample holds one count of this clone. CDR3: CSARGEEEQYF. Written as DNA, the CDR3 is TGCAGTGCTAGAGGTGAGGAGGAGCAGTACTTC. V usage is TRBV20-1 and J usage is TRBJ2-7, with D unclear. Trimming removed 1 base from V and 7 bases from J, with 8 bases in between. In germline, CDR1 is DFQATT, CDR2 SNEGSKA (reference sequence). The CDR3 sequence is 11 residues long.

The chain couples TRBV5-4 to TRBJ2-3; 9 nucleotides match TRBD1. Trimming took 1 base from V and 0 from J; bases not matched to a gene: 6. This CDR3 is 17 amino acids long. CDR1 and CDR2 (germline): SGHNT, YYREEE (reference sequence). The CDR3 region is CASSLKQGARSTDTQYF. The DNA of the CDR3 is TGTGCCAGCAGCTTGAAACAGGGGGCGAGAAGCACAGATACGCAGTATTTT.

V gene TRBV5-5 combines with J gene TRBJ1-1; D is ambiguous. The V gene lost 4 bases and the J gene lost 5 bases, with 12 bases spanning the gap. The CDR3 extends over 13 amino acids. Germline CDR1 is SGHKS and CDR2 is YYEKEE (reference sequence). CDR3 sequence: CASSLAAGTEAFF. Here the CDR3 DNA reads TGTGCCAGCAGCCTGGCGGCGGGGACTGAAGCTTTCTTT.

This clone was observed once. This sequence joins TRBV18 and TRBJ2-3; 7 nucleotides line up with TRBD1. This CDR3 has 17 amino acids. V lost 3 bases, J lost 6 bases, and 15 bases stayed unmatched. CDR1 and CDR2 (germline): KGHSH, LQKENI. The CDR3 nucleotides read TGTGCCAGCTCACCGTTCCGCGACGGGACAGTATCCGATACGCAGTATTTT. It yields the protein CASSPFRDGTVSDTQYF.

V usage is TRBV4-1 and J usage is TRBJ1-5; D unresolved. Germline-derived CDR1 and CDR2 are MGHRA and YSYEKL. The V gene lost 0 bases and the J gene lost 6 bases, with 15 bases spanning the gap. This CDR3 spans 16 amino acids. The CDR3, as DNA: TGCGCCAGCAGCCAAGAATTAACGGGTAGTATTCAGCCCCAGCATTTT. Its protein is CASSQELTGSIQPQHF.

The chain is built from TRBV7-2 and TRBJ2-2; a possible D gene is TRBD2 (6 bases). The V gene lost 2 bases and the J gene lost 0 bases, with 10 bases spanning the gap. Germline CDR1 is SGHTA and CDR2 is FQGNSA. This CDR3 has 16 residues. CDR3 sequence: CASSLWASANTGELFF. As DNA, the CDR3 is TGTGCCAGCAGCTTATGGGCTAGCGCGAACACCGGGGAGCTGTTTTTT.

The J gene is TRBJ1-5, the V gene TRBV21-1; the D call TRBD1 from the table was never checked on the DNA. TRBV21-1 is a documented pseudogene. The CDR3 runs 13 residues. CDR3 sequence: CASSQGLGQPQHF. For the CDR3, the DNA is TGTGCCAGCAGTCAGGGGCTAGGTCAGCCCCAGCATTTT.